Listed below are T cell receptor beta chains from one sample, sequenced in a study of OX40 agonist ivuxolimab in advanced cancers. TCRdb's table, derived via immunoSEQ multiplex PCR, lists solely in-frame clones and lacks some. The profile shows 35,000 or so clones, 82% of them singletons. The source material was CD4+ or CD8+ T cells sorted from blood, sampled in a trial of the OX40 agonist ivuxolimab. Receptors originate from an adult with an advanced solid tumor such as melanoma, head and neck, liver or kidney cancer. CDR3s include the opening cysteine and the closing phenylalanine or tryptophan. The D gene is left open where the match is weak. Some rows have no size entry. The others give once, few or many, or a class for an expanded clone.

J gene | V gene | D gene | clone size | CDR3 DNA | CDR3 protein
TRBJ2-3 | TRBV10-3 | - | - | TGTGCCATCAGTGAGCTTGAGGATACGCAGTATTTT | CAISELEDTQYF
TRBJ1-1 | TRBV11-2 | - | once | TGTGCCAGCAGCTCCTCGCGACGGGGGGACACTGAAGCTTTCTTT | CASSSSRRGDTEAFF
TRBJ2-3 | TRBV5-4 | - | - | TGTGCCAGCAGCTTGAAGCGGAGCACAGATACGCAGTATTTT | CASSLKRSTDTQYF
TRBJ2-3 | TRBV7-6 | - | - | TGTGCCAGCAGCTTAGAACGGGGTATATATACGCAGTATTTT | CASSLERGIYTQYF
TRBJ2-1 | TRBV6-5 | TRBD1 | - | TGTGCCAGCAGACTGGACAGGGGAGGGGTCAATGAGCAGTTCTTC | CASRLDRGGVNEQFF
TRBJ2-1 | TRBV2 | - | once | TGTGCCAGCAGCGGCGGGGGCGCTTACAATGAGCAGTTCTTC | CASSGGGAYNEQFF
TRBJ2-7 | TRBV29-1 | - | - | TGCAGCGTTGAAGATTGGCGAGCAGGGGAACCCTACGAGCAGTACTTC | CSVEDWRAGEPYEQYF
TRBJ2-7 | TRBV29-1 | - | - | TGCAGCGTTGAAGGCCAGGGGATCTACGAGCAGTACTTC | CSVEGQGIYEQYF
TRBJ1-4 | TRBV7-9 | - | - | TGTGCCAGCAGCTTACATCCTGGCGTGGAACTGTTTTTT | CASSLHPGVELFF
TRBJ2-5 | TRBV7-2 | - | - | TGTGCCAGCAGCTTAGCCTCGGGGGTACAAGAGACCCAGTACTTC | CASSLASGVQETQYF
TRBJ1-1 | TRBV30 | - | few | TGTGCCTGGAACTTTAACACTGAAGCTTTCTTT | CAWNFNTEAFF
TRBJ2-3 | TRBV12-5 | - | - | TGTGCTAGTGGTTTGGCCGCCTCGGGCTTCGTAACAGATACGCAGTATTTT | CASGLAASGFVTDTQYF
TRBJ1-2 | TRBV19 | - | - | TGTGCCAGTAGTATAGTGGAAGGGAGCTACACCTTC | CASSIVEGSYTF
TRBJ1-5 | TRBV2 | TRBD1 | once | TGTGCCAGCAGCCGCAACAGGGGGCCATATAGCAATCAGCCCCAGCATTTT | CASSRNRGPYSNQPQHF
TRBJ2-3 | TRBV7-9 | TRBD2 | - | TGTGCCAGCAGCCCTAGCGGGGGCCCCGGGGATACGCAGTATTTT | CASSPSGGPGDTQYF
TRBJ2-5 | TRBV25-1 | - | - | TGTGCCAGCCTAACCCCGGCCCAAGAGACCCAGTACTTC | CASLTPAQETQYF